The 32 T cell receptor beta chains listed next were all sequenced from one sample in a study of T cells expressing NK-cell markers. From the 5' RACE reads, TCRdb lists one entry per CDR3 protein and no DNA. Its clone listing holds a few hundred thousand distinct CDR3 sequences. Material: blood T cells: a sorted CD56 or NKG2C T cell subset, CD4+ or CD8+ T cells, or bulk PBMC T cells (not recorded which). The source of these receptors is a man aged 18-30 years in good health.

The genes are TRBV6-5 and TRBJ2-5. Germline lookup yields CDR1 MNHEY and CDR2 SVGAGI. CDR3 length equals 15 residues. The CDR3 here is CASSYLDPTLETQYF.

The chain carries TRBV7-6 and TRBJ2-2. This CDR3 spans 14 amino acids. Germline CDR1 SGHVS, CDR2 FNYEAQ. The CDR3 reads CASSLVESTGELFF.

V and J are TRBV12-3 or TRBV12-4 and TRBJ2-1; without DNA, the TCRdb call of TRBD1 cannot be checked. CDR3 size: 13 residues. The CDR3 here is CASRTSLEWGQFF.

The chain couples TRBV5-1 to TRBJ2-1; TCRdb's D gene call, TRBD2, goes unchecked for lack of DNA. The V gene's germline CDR1 is SGHRS and CDR2 YFSETQ. CDR3 length: 14 amino acids. The CDR3 sequence is CASTLAAGANEQFF.

The chain recombines TRBV12-3 or TRBV12-4 with TRBJ2-2; TCRdb's D gene call, TRBD1, goes unchecked for lack of DNA. The CDR3 runs 15 residues. The CDR3: CASSLGGTNTGELFF.

This rearrangement joins TRBV6-5 to TRBJ1-2; TCRdb names TRBD1, which stays unverified in the absence of DNA. Per the germline V gene, CDR1 is MNHEY and CDR2 is SVGAGI. CDR3 length: 14 residues. The CDR3 spells CASSSGTSNYGYTF.

The chain recombines TRBV27 with TRBJ2-5; the D gene TCRdb calls, TRBD1, cannot be checked with no DNA. The CDR3 spans 14 residues. Germline CDR1 MNHEY, CDR2 SMNVEV (reference sequence). The CDR3 loop is CASSQTGIRETQYF.

The chain carries TRBV20-1 and TRBJ1-1. This CDR3 comprises 13 residues. Germline V gene sequence: CDR1 DFQATT, CDR2 SNEGSKA (reference sequence). The CDR3 spells CSAAVELNTEAFF.

The rearrangement links TRBV5-1 to TRBJ2-4; the D call from TCRdb, TRBD2, cannot be confirmed without DNA. The CDR3 totals 15 residues. Germline V gives CDR1 SGHRS, CDR2 YFSETQ. Here the CDR3 reads CASSSGTSEKNIQYF.

V usage is TRBV4-2 and J usage is TRBJ1-2. The CDR3 covers 14 residues. Per germline, CDR1 LGHNA and CDR2 YNFKEQ. The CDR3 loop reads CASSQLNSVGGYTF.

The rearrangement links TRBV12-3 or TRBV12-4 to TRBJ1-6. This CDR3 has 14 amino acids. Here the CDR3 reads CASSIRTENSPLHF.

The chain couples TRBV10-3 to TRBJ2-5; no DNA is available, so the TRBD1 call from TCRdb remains unchecked. In germline, CDR1 is ENHRY, CDR2 SYGVKD. This CDR3 contains 13 residues. CDR3 sequence reads: CAIGGGGKETQYF.

V is TRBV12-3 or TRBV12-4 and J is TRBJ2-3; TCRdb selects TRBD2, and the lack of DNA leaves this call unchecked. The CDR3 is 13 amino acids. The CDR3 reads CASSTSPWGTQYF.

This chain connects TRBV25-1 to TRBJ2-5; TCRdb proposes TRBD1, but this gene call is untestable without DNA. The germline V gene encodes CDR1 MGHDK and CDR2 SYGVNS. The CDR3 covers 14 residues. The CDR3 is CASSNPPFQETQYF.

V gene TRBV18 combines with J gene TRBJ1-5; TCRdb gives TRBD1 as the D gene, but with no DNA this cannot be confirmed. Germline CDR1 and CDR2: KGHSH and LQKENI. This CDR3 is built from 15 residues. CDR3 sequence: CASSPARGKNQPQHF.

CDR3 protein: CASSPRPSNQPQHF. J is TRBJ1-5 and V is TRBV18. The V gene's germline CDR1 is KGHSH and CDR2 LQKENI. The CDR3 spans 14 residues.

This chain joins TRBV7-9 and TRBJ2-3; TCRdb's D gene call, TRBD1, goes unchecked for lack of DNA. In germline, CDR1 is SEHNR, CDR2 FQNEAQ (reference sequence). The CDR3 spans 15 residues. CDR3 residues: CASSLGGGAVDTQYF. Full variable domain (remainder filled in from reference TRBV7-9 and TRBJ2-3): DTGVSQNPRHKITKRGQNVTFRCDPISEHNRLYWYRQTLGQGPEFLTYFQNEAQLEKSRLLSDRFSAERPKGSFSTLEIQRTEQGDSAMYLCASSLGGGAVDTQYFGPGTRLTVL.

V gene TRBV29-1 combines with J gene TRBJ2-4; the TCRdb call, TRBD1, lacks DNA for checking. Looked up from germline, CDR1 is SQVTM and CDR2 is ANQGSEA. This CDR3 is built from 15 residues. The CDR3 spells CSVADRGQAKNIQYF. The entire variable domain, with the rest obtained from reference TRBV29-1 and TRBJ2-4, is as follows: SAVISQKPSRDICQRGTSLTIQCQVDSQVTMMFWYRQQPGQSLTLIATANQGSEATYESGFVIDKFPISRPNLTFSTLTVSNMSPEDSSIYLCSVADRGQAKNIQYFGAGTRLSVL.

The CDR3 is CATSFWGANTGELFF. The rearrangement joins TRBV15 to TRBJ2-2; absent DNA, TCRdb's TRBD1 call cannot be checked. Germline V gene data show CDR1 as LNHNV and CDR2 as YYDKDF (reference sequence). There are 15 residues in the CDR3.

The chain has TRBV7-2 and TRBJ2-7; TCRdb proposes TRBD1, but this gene call is untestable without DNA. Germline CDR1 SGHTA, CDR2 FQGNSA. This CDR3 is built from 13 residues. The CDR3 sequence is CASSPGTGYEQYF.

The V and J genes are TRBV28 and TRBJ1-2. CDR3 length: 13 amino acids. The V gene's germline CDR1 is MDHEN and CDR2 SYDVKM. This CDR3 reads CASKVSGGYGYTF.

The V and J genes are TRBV21-1 and TRBJ1-1; checking the TCRdb D call of TRBD1 is not possible without DNA. TRBV21-1 is classified as a pseudogene. The CDR3 length is 15 residues. The CDR3 spells CASSPRPLSPPEAFF.

This chain connects TRBV20-1 to TRBJ2-3; checking the TCRdb D call of TRBD1 is not possible without DNA. This CDR3 contains 15 residues. Germline V gives CDR1 DFQATT, CDR2 SNEGSKA (reference sequence). The CDR3 loop is CSAEETGGYSDTQYF.

This sequence joins TRBV12-3 or TRBV12-4 and TRBJ2-7. The CDR3 covers 14 residues. Here the CDR3 reads CASSSLRTPYEQYF.

J is TRBJ2-7 and V is TRBV20-1. This CDR3 is built from 13 residues. Germline-derived CDR1 and CDR2 are DFQATT and SNEGSKA (reference sequence). CDR3 loop: CSAMPFQIYEQYF.

V is TRBV20-1 and J is TRBJ1-2. Germline V gene lookup returns CDR1 DFQATT and CDR2 SNEGSKA (reference sequence). The length of the CDR3 is 15 residues. The CDR3 spells CSARVPLAGNYGYTF.

The CDR3 here is CSARARRAPSTDTQYF. This chain connects TRBV20-1 to TRBJ2-3. This CDR3 spans 16 amino acids. Germline loops: CDR1 DFQATT, CDR2 SNEGSKA (reference sequence).

The chain links TRBV18 to TRBJ2-1; the TCRdb call, TRBD2, lacks DNA for checking. From germline, CDR1 is KGHSH and CDR2 LQKENI. This CDR3 region has 15 residues. CDR3 loop: CASSPQAGRLDEQFF.

This chain links TRBV5-1 with TRBJ2-3. CDR1 SGHRS and CDR2 YFSETQ come from the germline V gene. The CDR3 has 14 amino acids. The CDR3 sequence is CASSLRRLPDTQYF.

The chain has TRBV6-5 and TRBJ1-5. This CDR3 comprises 14 residues. Germline CDR1 is MNHEY and CDR2 is SVGAGI. Here the CDR3 reads CASSYSQGNQPQHF.

The chain recombines TRBV18 with TRBJ1-3. The CDR3 runs to 16 residues. Per germline, CDR1 KGHSH and CDR2 LQKENI. CDR3 region: CASSPYTGTSGNTIYF.

The chain uses TRBV28 and TRBJ1-5; there is no DNA to check the TCRdb D call of TRBD1. CDR3 length: 15 amino acids. Per the germline V gene, CDR1 is MDHEN and CDR2 is SYDVKM. The CDR3 loop reads CASSSRSGGYQPQHF.